This TCR beta chain was identified in a study of neoadjuvant anti-PD-1 for oral cavity cancer. Study-level results: TCR analyses covered only a few patients per response group.

Germline values: CDR1 GTSNPN, CDR2 SVGIG (reference sequence). Unmatched junction bases numbered 5, after V lost 1 base and J lost 6 bases. The CDR3 spans 14 residues. On this clone: Antigen: not known.

Time point indicated: after neoadjuvant nivolumab, at surgical resection. The method was immunoSEQ multiplex PCR; TCRdb's version includes in-frame clones alone and lacks a portion of them. The table has around 65,000 clones, 86% seen once; the top ten hold 2.5% to 3%. The input for sequencing was PBMCs, taken after nivolumab (anti-PD-1) treatment. The chain links TRBV30 to TRBJ2-7; 11 bases fit TRBD1. The TCR originated in a person between 40 and 80 years old with oral cavity squamous cell carcinoma. CDR3 residues: CAWSGGQGAGEQYF. In nucleotides, the CDR3 is TGTGCCTGGAGTGGTGGACAGGGGGCTGGCGAGCAGTACTTC.